This T cell receptor (beta chain) was obtained from a study of human T cells and chemical hapten exposure. General observations from the study: Compared to controls, expanded TCRs made significantly more large clusters of similar CDR3s.

The junction had 5 bases not matched to a gene; V was cut back by 5 bases and J by 0 bases. The germline gives CDR1 MNHEY, CDR2 SMNVEV (reference sequence). The CDR3 consists of 16 residues. A single record per CDR3 protein comes from TCRdb applying MiXCR to the RACE reads. The data contain some 51,000 distinct CDR3 sequences, roughly 8.8% of them singletons. About this clonotype: Its antigen remains unidentified.

This sample's time point: pre-sensitization, week 0. Described treatment: therapeutic diphenylcyclopropenone sensitization with weekly scalp DPC. The TCR sequence derives from a woman aged 35 to 49 with alopecia areata. Some clones in this sample may be carry-over from other donors' samples. The rearrangement uses TRBV27 and TRBJ1-5; TRBD1 aligns across 9 bases. The sequencing used whole blood, collected in connection with sensitization to the hapten diphenylcyclopropenone (DPC). The CDR3 reads CASSKGTGNSNQPQHF. The DNA for the CDR3 is TGTGCCAGCAGTAAAGGGACAGGGAATAGCAATCAGCCCCAGCATTTT.